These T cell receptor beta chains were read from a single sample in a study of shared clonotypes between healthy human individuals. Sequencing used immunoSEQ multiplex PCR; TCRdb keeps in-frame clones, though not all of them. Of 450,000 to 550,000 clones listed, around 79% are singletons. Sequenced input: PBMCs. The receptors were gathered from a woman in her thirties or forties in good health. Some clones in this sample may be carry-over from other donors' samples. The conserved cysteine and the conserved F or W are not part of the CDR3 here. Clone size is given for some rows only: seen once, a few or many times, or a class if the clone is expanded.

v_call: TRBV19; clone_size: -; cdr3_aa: ASSIPLAVGSGELF
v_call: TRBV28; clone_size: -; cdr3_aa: ASIQGRDISRSGANVLT
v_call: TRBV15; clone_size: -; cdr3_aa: ATSRVTSIPRNEQF
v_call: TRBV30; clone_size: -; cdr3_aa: AWSVVGGGYEQY
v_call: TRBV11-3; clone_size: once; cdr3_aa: ASSAGQSIYTGELF
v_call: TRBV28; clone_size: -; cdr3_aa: ASSDPGAGIYEQY
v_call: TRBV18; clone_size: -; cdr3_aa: ASSPLRWDPFAF
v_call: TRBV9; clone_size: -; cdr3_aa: ASSVGTSLQF
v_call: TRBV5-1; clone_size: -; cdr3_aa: ASSLDQTVSYEQY
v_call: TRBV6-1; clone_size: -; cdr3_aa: ASSGVVPGLIYEQY
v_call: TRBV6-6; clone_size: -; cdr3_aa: ASSYTGNQPQH
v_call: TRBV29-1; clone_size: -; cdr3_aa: SVGLAGGPYYEQY
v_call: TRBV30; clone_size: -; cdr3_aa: AWSGGGGNYEQY
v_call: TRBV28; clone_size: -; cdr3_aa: ASSSQISTSGAHTDTQY
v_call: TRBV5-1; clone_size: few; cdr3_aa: ASSSTLAGGFTDTQY
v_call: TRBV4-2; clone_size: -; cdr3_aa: ASSQDLAIYNEQF
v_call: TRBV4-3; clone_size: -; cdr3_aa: ASSQDGRIGDTQY
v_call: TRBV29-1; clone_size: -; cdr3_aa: STSGVLGETQY
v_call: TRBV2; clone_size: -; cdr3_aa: ASTKTSGQQY
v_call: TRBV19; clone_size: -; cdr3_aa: ASSPPGGDYGYT
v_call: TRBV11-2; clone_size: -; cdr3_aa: ASSPRDEQF
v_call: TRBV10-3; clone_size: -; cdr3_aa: AITQGGAGNTIY
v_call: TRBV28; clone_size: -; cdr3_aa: ASTTTGDREKLF
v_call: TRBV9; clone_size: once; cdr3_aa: ASSVTGTSGTNEQF
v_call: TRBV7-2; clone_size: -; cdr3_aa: ASSPTGGGFSYEQY
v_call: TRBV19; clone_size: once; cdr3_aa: ATGQGWDEQY
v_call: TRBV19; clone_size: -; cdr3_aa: ASKGEAF
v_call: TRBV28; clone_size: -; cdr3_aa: ASRADLQGGYT
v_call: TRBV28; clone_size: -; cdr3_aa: ASSLLGAGEETGELF
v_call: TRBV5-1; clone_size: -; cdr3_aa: ASSWRLAGGDEQY
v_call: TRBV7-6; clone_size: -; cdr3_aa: ASSLAVWTGTGANVLT
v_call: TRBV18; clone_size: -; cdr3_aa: ASSPADSAGGELF
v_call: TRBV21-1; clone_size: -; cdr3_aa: ASSSPGGGGAF
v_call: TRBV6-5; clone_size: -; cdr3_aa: ASSPRENTEAF
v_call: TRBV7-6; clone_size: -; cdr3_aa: ASSLWTNQETQY
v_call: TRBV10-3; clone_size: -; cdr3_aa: AISELGGRAGDTQY
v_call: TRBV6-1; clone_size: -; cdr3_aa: ASSEAGGNYGYT
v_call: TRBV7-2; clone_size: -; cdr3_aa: ASSLQFQETQY
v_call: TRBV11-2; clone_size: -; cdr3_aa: ASSPVSGRNLEQY
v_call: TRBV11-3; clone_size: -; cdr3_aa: ASSLASAYNEQF